The 2 T cell receptor beta chains listed next were all sequenced from one sample in a study of blood T cell repertoires in COVID-19. Assay: immunoSEQ multiplex PCR; the TCRdb copy retains only in-frame clones and omits some. The repertoire has 150,000 to 200,000 clones, approximately 85% of them found once; the top ten carry around 9.8%. The source material was peripheral blood. Source of these receptors: a woman of 80 years or more with acute or convalescent COVID-19.

This chain connects TRBV5-4 to TRBJ2-3, with unresolved D. CDR3 length: 13 amino acids. The germline gives CDR1 SGHNT, CDR2 YYREEE (reference sequence). V lost 2 bases to trimming and J lost 2 bases, with 6 bases between them. Here the CDR3 DNA reads TGTGCCAGCAGCTTCCAGATCACAGATACGCAGTATTTT. This encodes CASSFQITDTQYF.

The V call is TRBV9, the J call TRBJ1-5, with D tentatively TRBD1 (5 bases). The CDR3 runs to 13 residues. CDR1 SGDLS and CDR2 YYNGEE come from the germline V gene. Between the trimmed V and J ends, which lost 4 bases and 5 bases, there was a span of 10 bases. The CDR3 DNA follows: TGTGCCAGCAGCTCCTCGGGGGATCAGCCCCAGCATTTT. Amino acids: CASSSSGDQPQHF. Complete variable domain (other parts from reference TRBV9 and TRBJ1-5): DSGVTQTPKHLITATGQRVTLRCSPRSGDLSVYWYQQSLDQGLQFLIQYYNGEERAKGNILERFSAQQFPDLHSELNLSSLELGDSALYFCASSSSGDQPQHFGDGTRLSIL.